The clone carrying this T cell receptor (beta chain) was found once. The target antigen is unknown. V lost 4 bases and J lost 6; bases outside the gene matches: 2. CDR1 SGHNT and CDR2 YYREEE come from the germline V gene (reference sequence). The CDR3 loop spans 13 amino acids. This sample was included in a study of cytomegalovirus exposure and HLA in healthy donors. The PCR made use of 60 Vbeta and 13 Jbeta primers. Produced via immunoSEQ multiplex PCR; TCRdb's table is partial and in-frame only. The sample has about 61,000 clones; 89% are singletons. Overall study results and limits: Cytomegalovirus status was reportedly diagnosed by the classifier with high sensitivity and specificity. Later analysis found that TCR beta chains associated with HLA were more clonally expanded than other, equally common chains.

Sequences were obtained from PBMCs. The V and J genes are TRBV5-4 and TRBJ2-2; 8 bases agree with TRBD1. This sequence was found in a man aged 25-45 years in good health and CMV-seropositive. The CDR3 DNA is TGTGCCAGCAGCCTCAGGGGGCCCGGGGAGCTGTTTTTT. It is translated as CASSLRGPGELFF.